This TCR beta chain was identified in a study of T-cell memory formation after mild COVID-19. This clonotype is classed as medium-sized (0.01 to 0.1%). Its matching antigen is unknown. The 5'RACE method, run with constant-segment primers, produced TCR alpha and TCR beta cDNA libraries (carrying sample barcodes and UMIs). TCRdb processed the 5' RACE reads anew with MiXCR; each CDR3 protein has one entry. The data show under 200,000 distinct CDR3 sequences, roughly 31% seen once. Germline V gene lookup returns CDR1 SGHNT and CDR2 YYREEE (reference sequence). After removal of 5 bases from V and 3 bases from J, the junction contained 8 bases not matched to a gene. The CDR3 extends over 15 amino acids. Study-wide results and caveats: Clonal second-wave expansions that peaked on day 37 had unconfirmed SARS-CoV-2 specificity. Whereas later expanders leaned CD4+, clones contracting day 15 to 85 showed a balanced CD4/CD8 makeup.

The sequencing sample was made of PBMCs or a T cell subset sorted from them (not recorded which). The J gene is TRBJ2-1, the V gene TRBV5-4, with TRBD2 matching over 7 bases. The clonotype originates from an adult woman who had mild COVID-19 (a few samples of this study predate the infection). Cell type and time point are not known. Written as DNA, the CDR3 is TGTGCCAGCAGGCCTGGACTAGAGGTCTACAATGAGCAGTTCTTC. It codes for CASRPGLEVYNEQFF.